The T cell receptor (beta chain) described here comes from a study of CD8+CD57+ T cells in acquired aplastic anemia. Study background: Sorted cells (CD4+ and CD8+) yielded DNA amounts that averaged about 3.1 ug.

Genomic DNA was employed as the template in profiling TCR beta VDJ and CDR3. TCRdb fed the reads into MiXCR, producing one record per CDR3 protein. In the table there are roughly 250,000 distinct CDR3 sequences, about 44% of which are singletons. Whoever was chosen for sequencing had shown CD8+CD57+ cell expansion by flow cytometry. The diagnosis in all patients was severe acquired aplastic anemia. Losses at the gene ends were 5 bases for V and 4 bases for J; bases not matched to a gene: 10. Germline V lookup: CDR1 MNHEY, CDR2 SVGEGT. The CDR3 loop spans 15 amino acids. On this clonotype: Its antigen is not identified.

Regarding the study as a whole: Common to patients and controls were approximately 30 CD8+ CDR3 sequences. Patients and controls were not found to differ significantly in CD8+ Simpson's diversity.

The chain combines TRBV6-2 or TRBV6-3 with TRBJ1-1; 7 nucleotides match TRBD1. The specimen was sorted CD4+, CD8+, or CD8+CD57+ T cells (not recorded which) from PBMCs. This receptor was identified in a human donor with aplastic anemia. CDR3 in amino acids: CASSIRGGAVTEAFF. The DNA for the CDR3 is TGTGCCAGCAGTATTCGAGGGGGCGCAGTCACTGAAGCTTTCTTT.